The T cell receptor (beta chain) described here comes from a study of glioma-infiltrating T cells. Concerning this clonotype itself: Antigen specificity is unknown. The germline gene is not matched at one end of the junction; a read error may be the cause.

The iRepertoire nested amplicon-rescue multiplex PCR amplified TCR alpha and beta CDR3s from RNA. Input was 100-400 ng of tissue mRNA or PBMC total RNA. MiXCR, applied by TCRdb to the multiplex PCR reads, yields one record per CDR3 protein. The sample has over 120,000 distinct CDR3 sequences, about 39% seen once. Regarding the study as a whole: Gliomas, especially low-grade, showed above-expected tissue-blood divergence; non-neoplastic patients showed below. CDR3 overlap between tissue and blood was very small.

The CDR3 is made up of 13 amino acids. Germline-derived CDR1 and CDR2 are SGHAT and FQNNGV. The sample was glioma tissue, nonneoplastic brain tissue, or PBMCs (not recorded which). The clonotype comes from a human donor with low-grade glioma or glioblastoma, undergoing nonglioma brain surgery, or in good health (not recorded which). The chain carries TRBV11-2 and TRBJ1-1; TRBD1 is a possible D gene (5 bases). CDR3 DNA sequence: TGTGCCAGTAGCTTACTGAGGGGCACTGAAGCTTTCTTT. It encodes CASSLLRGTEAFF.